This entry describes one T cell receptor (beta chain). The specificity of this receptor is unknown. Base-call qualities are not available, and no considerably larger clone is one nucleotide away. The data were taken from a study of T cell repertoires in ileal Crohn's disease (dated by TCRdb to the late 2010s). As for the study more broadly: The median duration of disease was around 8 years, and at the time of surgery approximately 34% of patients were active smokers. The study sequenced 171 mucosal samples from roughly 60 patients, taken at several locations on the surgical specimen and at postoperative endoscopy. Every patient underwent surgery because of a complication, which was stricturing disease in around 61% of cases and penetrating disease in approximately 39%. The study was conducted in parallel with a multicentre cohort built to find predictors of early endoscopic recurrence after ileocolonic resection. Postoperative therapy was given to about half of the patients, with thiopurines administered to about ten patients and anti-TNF agents administered to 18 patients. A Rutgeerts score higher than i0 was the definition used for endoscopic postoperative recurrence. TCR repertoire analysis was done in 50 or so Crohn's disease patients from a prospective multicentre cohort.

Five hundred nanograms of biopsy DNA per sample were submitted for commercial TCRB immunosequencing. Adaptive Biotechnology amplified CDR3 regions from genomic DNA with a two-step multiplex PCR that controlled for amplification bias. Primers for every V and J gene segment were used in the first PCR, and barcodes and Illumina adapters were added in the second PCR. CDR3 libraries were sequenced using an Illumina instrument. In the original analysis: The analysis drew on both the pipelines supplied by the vendor and custom analysis of the raw data in R/Bioconductor running R version 3.3.0. Clonality, ranging from 0 to 1, was calculated as the inverse of the normalised Shannon entropy of all productive clones. High-frequency clones were defined as the share of the repertoire taken up by the top 100 clones, keeping only clones that passed a 95% confidence test. Overlap between samples was measured with the Morisita-Horn index, while repertoire diversity was measured with the Simpson index. TCRdb limited this immuneACCESS table to in-frame rearrangements with V and J called. A share of clones is missing; checked studies link under half to unresolved V genes, and the rest is unexplained. The V and J calls and the clone size are those of that table, but D and trimming were determined from the DNA. Present in this sample are 5,500 to 6,500 clones, roughly 80% of which were seen just once. Around a sixth of the sample belongs to the ten largest clones.

CDR1 and CDR2 are drawn from the germline V gene: MDHEN, SYDVKM. The CDR3 measures 14 amino acids from cysteine to phenylalanine. CDR3 DNA is the only sequence kept; it has 42 bases, read in frame from the first base. Trimming accounts for 3 bases at V and 5 bases at J, while the number of junction bases matched to no gene is 5. To be eligible, patients had to be adults with ileal or ileocolonic Crohn's disease and an indication for ileocolonic resection. Before DNA extraction, whole ileal mucosal biopsies were kept frozen at -80 degrees C. Genomic DNA was extracted from frozen whole biopsies using a TRizol-based method and was quantified with a NanoDrop 2000 spectrophotometer. Summary of the overall study and its limitations: Sorted CD8 T cells carried more high-frequency clones than CD4 T cells, suggesting mucosal expansions were mainly CD8. Patients who were active smokers at surgery had a significantly higher proportion of clonal expansions than non-smokers (roughly 27% vs 19%, p=0.02). Only a subgroup of patients, of unstated size, had mucosal CD4 and CD8 T cells sorted and sequenced. Higher percentages of high-frequency clones at the time of surgery were linked to endoscopic recurrence, and every patient with clonality above 26.8% (18/57) had recurrence.

This clonotype originated in an adult with Crohn's disease. This chain is built from TRBV28 and TRBJ2-7; TRBD1 aligns with 9 central bases. The sequencing input was ileal tissue. The nucleotide sequence is given as TGTGCCAGCAGTTTTACAGGGGGCTTTAACGAGCAGTACTTC. Its translation is CASSFTGGFNEQYF.